One and the same sample provided the 11 T cell receptor beta chains below, sequenced in a study of T cell responses to AZD1222 COVID-19 vaccine. TCRdb's table, derived via immunoSEQ multiplex PCR, lists solely in-frame clones and lacks some. Of approximately 100,000 clones listed, roughly 89% were seen once; the top ten hold 16%. The sample consisted of peripheral blood, taken on day 0 of AZD1222 vaccination. The source of these receptors is an adult in good health.

This rearrangement joins TRBV19 to TRBJ1-5; weak D call: TRBD1 (5 bases). Trimming left V 3 bases short and J 5 bases short, with 14 bases between. Looked up from germline, CDR1 is LNHDA and CDR2 is SQIVND (reference sequence). This CDR3 comprises 15 residues. CDR3 sequence: CASSMGGALYQPQHF. CDR3 coding DNA: TGTGCCAGTAGTATGGGAGGGGCCCTCTATCAGCCCCAGCATTTT.

V and J are TRBV6-4 and TRBJ2-3; D not resolved. Trimming removed 4 bases at V and 0 bases at J, with 14 bases between. The germline V gene encodes CDR1 MRHNA and CDR2 SNTAGT. This CDR3 contains 16 residues. CDR3 region: CASSASVAASTDTQYF. CDR3 coding DNA: TGTGCCAGCAGTGCATCGGTGGCAGCTAGCACAGATACGCAGTATTTT.

V gene TRBV5-1 combines with J gene TRBJ2-7; no firm D call. The CDR3 is 16 residues long. V dropped 2 bases and J dropped 1 base, with 16 bases sitting between them. Germline V CDR1 and CDR2: SGHRS, YFSETQ. The CDR3 DNA sequence: TGCGCCAGCAGCTTTTCCGGACCCTGGGGTTCCTACGAGCAGTACTTC. Translation: CASSFSGPWGSYEQYF.

This clone was observed at least ten times. V gene TRBV28 combines with J gene TRBJ1-5; unclear D gene. The CDR3 spans 14 residues. The germline V and J ends were trimmed by 0 bases and 5 bases, with 8 bases remaining between them. Germline values: CDR1 MDHEN, CDR2 SYDVKM. DNA for the CDR3: TGTGCCAGCAGTTTATGGGTAGGTTATCAGCCCCAGCATTTT. Its translation is CASSLWVGYQPQHF.

The chain has TRBV30 and TRBJ1-6; D gene unclear. Deletions cut 3 bases from V and 9 bases from J, with 18 bases between. This CDR3 has 15 amino acids. CDR1 is GTSNPN, CDR2 SVGIG, per germline (reference sequence). The CDR3 sequence: CAWRLRHGFSSPLHF. CDR3 nucleotides: TGTGCCTGGAGGCTACGCCATGGTTTTAGTTCACCCCTCCACTTT.

The chain links TRBV19 to TRBJ2-1; D is possibly TRBD1 (6 bases). V lost 3 bases and J lost 4, with 19 bases in between. CDR1 is LNHDA and CDR2 is SQIVND in the germline V gene (reference sequence). The CDR3 totals 17 residues. The CDR3 DNA follows: TGTGCCAGTAGTATCCTTGGCAGGGGAAAAAATTACAATGAGCAGTTCTTC. Translated, it gives CASSILGRGKNYNEQFF. Using reference TRBV19 and TRBJ2-1 for the parts outside the CDR3, the full variable domain is DGGITQSPKYLFRKEGQNVTLSCEQNLNHDAMYWYRQDPGQGLRLIYYSQIVNDFQKGDIAEGYSVSREKKESFPLTVTSAQKNPTAFYLCASSILGRGKNYNEQFFGPGTRLTVL.

The rearrangement joins TRBV21-1 to TRBJ2-1; TRBD2 is the table's D call and was not checked against the DNA. TRBV21-1 is recorded as a pseudogene. The CDR3 has 14 amino acids. CDR3 coding DNA: TGTGCCATCCGAAGGAGGGAGTATCGCCATGAGCAGTTCTTC. Its translation: CAIRRREYRHEQFF.

The V and J genes are TRBV7-9 and TRBJ2-1, with D possibly matching TRBD1 (6 bases). V was trimmed by 6 bases and J by 10 bases, leaving 16 bases between them. Germline V gene lookup returns CDR1 SEHNR and CDR2 FQNEAQ (reference sequence). The CDR3 has 13 residues. CDR3: CASRDGRGGEQFF. The CDR3 DNA reads as TGTGCCAGCAGAGATGGCAGGGGCGGGGAGCAGTTCTTC.

In its sample, this clone is medium-sized. The chain joins TRBV7-2 to TRBJ2-5; a possible D gene is TRBD1 (7 bases). The length of the CDR3 is 16 residues. Germline assignment: CDR1 SGHTA and CDR2 FQGNSA. V was clipped by 0 bases and J by 3 bases, with 14 bases between them. The CDR3 DNA sequence: TGTGCCAGCAGCTTAGCCCGCAGGGGGGCCGAAGAGACCCAGTACTTC. Its translation: CASSLARRGAEETQYF.

This chain uses TRBV14 with TRBJ2-7; perhaps D is TRBD1 or TRBD2 (5 bases each). V lost 0 bases, J lost 9 bases, and 15 bases lay in between. Germline V gene sequence: CDR1 SGHDN, CDR2 FVKESK. CDR3 length: 14 residues. The CDR3 nucleotides read TGTGCCAGCAGCCAAGAGGCGACAGCGGCCTTGCAGTACTTC. Its protein is CASSQEATAALQYF.

The V call is TRBV24-1, the J call TRBJ1-3; D call uncertain. Trimming took 3 bases from V and 0 from J, leaving 8 bases between them. The CDR3 runs 15 residues. Germline V gene lookup returns CDR1 KGHDR and CDR2 SFDVKD. Here the CDR3 DNA reads TGTGCCACCAGTGATCCCCCGGGCTCTGGAAACACCATATATTTT. Encoded protein: CATSDPPGSGNTIYF.